The 20 T cell receptor beta chains in this list originate from one sample, sequenced in a study of blood T cells in healthy people across ages. Combining a sample-barcoded 5' primer with a J-beta primer mix, a second PCR ran for 7 to 11 cycles. TCRdb reprocessed the 5' RACE reads via MiXCR and lists one record per CDR3 protein. The data contain about 1.1 million distinct CDR3 sequences, about two fifths of them singletons. The sequenced sample consisted of blood. These receptors were taken from a young man in good health.

The chain combines TRBV20-1 with TRBJ2-3; D remains unclear. Germline values: CDR1 DFQATT, CDR2 SNEGSKA (reference sequence). V lost 0 bases to trimming and J lost 2 bases, with 6 bases between them. The CDR3 contains 13 residues. The CDR3 loop reads CSARDQATDTQYF. The CDR3 nucleotides are TGCAGTGCTAGAGATCAAGCCACAGATACGCAGTATTTT.

This chain links TRBV25-1 with TRBJ2-1, with 9 bases identical to TRBD1. Germline trimming cut 3 bases from V and 2 bases from J; bases unmatched to any gene: 8. The germline gives CDR1 MGHDK, CDR2 SYGVNS. CDR3 length equals 17 residues. CDR3 residues: CASSERQTGGTYNEQFF. The DNA for the CDR3 is TGTGCCAGCAGTGAGAGACAGACAGGGGGAACCTACAATGAGCAGTTCTTC.

This clonotype came up many times. The chain couples TRBV7-9 to TRBJ1-2, with 7 bases that match TRBD1. CDR1 and CDR2 (germline): SEHNR, FQNEAQ (reference sequence). The CDR3 has 13 residues. The trim removed 5 bases at V and 4 bases at J, leaving 4 bases unmatched. CDR3 protein: CASSIDRVYGYTF. CDR3 nucleotide sequence: TGTGCCAGCAGCATCGACAGGGTCTATGGCTACACCTTC.

This sequence joins TRBV7-3 and TRBJ2-2; D ambiguous. Germline V gives CDR1 SGHTA, CDR2 FQGTGA. CDR3 length: 14 amino acids. Trimming left V 3 bases short and J 4 bases short, with 9 bases between. CDR3 region: CASSFGGPTGELFF. The CDR3 DNA sequence: TGTGCCAGCAGCTTTGGCGGCCCCACCGGGGAGCTGTTTTTT. Based on the CDR3 plus reference TRBV7-3 and TRBJ2-2, the full variable domain is GAGVSQTPSNKVTEKGKYVELRCDPISGHTALYWYRQSLGQGPEFLIYFQGTGAADDSGLPNDRFFAVRPEGSVSTLKIQRTERGDSAVYLCASSFGGPTGELFFGEGSRLTVL.

J is TRBJ1-4 and V is TRBV5-1, with D unresolved. Germline lookup yields CDR1 SGHRS and CDR2 YFSETQ. CDR3 length: 13 amino acids. Trimming stripped 2 bases from V and 8 bases from J, with 10 bases between. The CDR3 spells CASSFEMGEKLFF. The CDR3 DNA sequence: TGCGCCAGCAGCTTTGAAATGGGCGAAAAACTGTTTTTT. The full variable domain, completed using reference TRBV5-1 and TRBJ1-4, is KAGVTQTPRYLIKTRGQQVTLSCSPISGHRSVSWYQQTPGQGLQFLFEYFSETQRNKGNFPGRFSGRQFSNSRSEMNVSTLELGDSALYLCASSFEMGEKLFFGSGTQLSVL.

This chain joins TRBV6-5 and TRBJ2-1; 10 bases align to TRBD2. With V trimmed by 4 bases and J by 4 bases, 4 bases remained unmatched. Germline assignment: CDR1 MNHEY and CDR2 SVGAGI. This CDR3 spans 15 amino acids. The CDR3 is CASSSLAGRYNEQFF. CDR3 sequence (DNA): TGTGCCAGCAGTTCACTAGCGGGGAGATACAATGAGCAGTTCTTC.

The chain joins TRBV12-3 or TRBV12-4 to TRBJ2-7; TRBD2 is a possible D gene (5 bases). V lost 2 bases, J lost 3 bases, and 14 bases lay in between. CDR3 size: 15 residues. CDR3 protein: CASSLFSGVIYEQYF. DNA of the CDR3: TGTGCCAGCAGTTTATTTTCCGGGGTGATCTACGAGCAGTACTTC.

Notes on this clonotype: Possible read error: a much larger clone is one base away. This rearrangement joins TRBV7-2 to TRBJ2-3; tentatively, D is TRBD2 (5 bases). This CDR3 has 15 residues. Looked up from germline, CDR1 is SGHTA and CDR2 is FQGNSA. The V and J ends lost 1 base and 5 bases respectively, with 13 bases between them. In nucleotides, the CDR3 is TGTGCCAGCAGCTTAGTTTCGGTGGCGGGAGATACGCAGTATTTT. Its protein is CASSLVSVAGDTQYF.

This clonotype showed up just a few times. The rearrangement uses TRBV18 and TRBJ1-4; D not resolved. Germline CDR1 reads KGHSH; CDR2 reads LQKENI. The CDR3 consists of 12 residues. Trimming removed 5 bases at V and 8 bases at J, with 9 bases between. The CDR3 region is CASSGMGEKLFF. In DNA form, the CDR3 reads TGTGCCAGCTCAGGAATGGGAGAAAAACTGTTTTTT.

The chain is built from TRBV9 and TRBJ1-1; a possible D gene is TRBD1 (5 bases). V was cut by 3 bases and J by 1 base, with 13 bases left in between. The CDR3 is 15 amino acids. Germline values: CDR1 SGDLS, CDR2 YYNGEE. In DNA form, the CDR3 reads TGTGCCAGCAGCGGGAAAGGGGACTGGAACACTGAAGCTTTCTTT. This codes for CASSGKGDWNTEAFF. The whole variable domain, remainder taken from reference TRBV9 and TRBJ1-1, is DSGVTQTPKHLITATGQRVTLRCSPRSGDLSVYWYQQSLDQGLQFLIQYYNGEERAKGNILERFSAQQFPDLHSELNLSSLELGDSALYFCASSGKGDWNTEAFFGQGTRLTVV.

The sample holds a few counts of this clonotype. V usage is TRBV29-1 and J usage is TRBJ2-1; 8 bases line up with TRBD1. The CDR3 loop spans 14 amino acids. V trimming: 0 bases; J trimming: 8 bases; junction bases outside the gene matches: 6. CDR1 and CDR2 (germline): SQVTM, ANQGSEA. The CDR3 DNA sequence: TGCAGCGTTGAAGACCGGACAGGGATCGATGAGCAGTTCTTC. This sequence encodes CSVEDRTGIDEQFF.

This clonotype has only one observation. One end of the junction is discordant with germline, which a read error may explain. The chain has TRBV4-1 and TRBJ1-2; D possibly corresponds to TRBD1 (6 bases). CDR1 and CDR2 (germline): MGHRA, YSYEKL. The CDR3 covers 15 residues. CDR3 nucleotide sequence: TGCGCCAGCAGCTTTTTCCCTACAGGGAACTATGGCTGCACCTTC. Residues: CASSFFPTGNYGCTF.

This clonotype was observed a single time. The chain recombines TRBV24-1 with TRBJ2-1; D is unclear. Germline V gene lookup returns CDR1 KGHDR and CDR2 SFDVKD. The CDR3 is made up of 16 amino acids. V dropped 3 bases and J dropped 8 bases, with 19 bases sitting between them. CDR3 loop: CATSDAHSPTDDEQFF. CDR3 nucleotide sequence: TGTGCCACCAGTGATGCCCACTCACCAACTGACGATGAGCAGTTCTTC.

The rearrangement links TRBV20-1 to TRBJ2-3; the match to TRBD2 covers 7 bases. With V trimmed by 5 bases and J by 0 bases, 5 bases remained unmatched. Germline CDR1 reads DFQATT; CDR2 reads SNEGSKA (reference sequence). This CDR3 contains 14 residues. CDR3 nucleotide sequence: TGCAGTGCTGGACATAGCGGGAGCACAGATACGCAGTATTTT. It yields the protein CSAGHSGSTDTQYF.

This clonotype turned up a few times. The V call is TRBV7-2, the J call TRBJ2-5, with 11 bases identical to TRBD2. The junction had 9 bases not matched to a gene; V was cut back by 1 base and J by 5 bases. This CDR3 spans 17 amino acids. Germline V gene lookup returns CDR1 SGHTA and CDR2 FQGNSA. The CDR3 DNA sequence: TGTGCCAGCAGCTTAGATAACAGACTAGCGGGGTTGGAGACCCAGTACTTC. It yields the protein CASSLDNRLAGLETQYF.

There are a few counts of this clonotype. The chain has TRBV20-1 and TRBJ2-1; TRBD2 matches 7 bases. The junction had 7 bases not matched to a gene; V was cut back by 0 bases and J by 8 bases. The CDR3 has 14 amino acids. Germline loops: CDR1 DFQATT, CDR2 SNEGSKA (reference sequence). Written as DNA, the CDR3 is TGCAGTGCTAGAGATAGGACTAGAGACTATGAGCAGTTCTTC. Translating it yields CSARDRTRDYEQFF.

This clonotype was found a few times. The CDR3 here is CASSQVAVPPETQYF. The CDR3 DNA reads TGCGCCAGCAGCCAAGTAGCCGTCCCCCCCGAGACCCAGTACTTC. This chain connects TRBV4-3 to TRBJ2-5; D unclear. This CDR3 has 15 residues. Germline values: CDR1 LGHNA, CDR2 YSLEER. Trimming shortened V by 1 base and J by 5 bases, and 14 bases separated the two germline ends.

This clonotype was counted a few times. The chain recombines TRBV7-2 with TRBJ1-6, with no clear D. The CDR3 loop spans 18 amino acids. Between the trimmed V and J ends, which lost 0 bases and 7 bases, there was a span of 19 bases. Germline loops: CDR1 SGHTA, CDR2 FQGNSA. The CDR3 here is CASSLAFTGGRANSPLHF. As DNA, the CDR3 is TGTGCCAGCAGCTTAGCTTTCACGGGTGGACGTGCAAATTCACCCCTCCACTTT.

This clonotype was detected many times. The rearrangement links TRBV29-1 to TRBJ2-1, with unresolved D. The germline V gene has CDR1 SQVTM and CDR2 ANQGSEA. The germline V and J ends were trimmed by 6 bases and 4 bases, with 13 bases remaining between them. This CDR3 comprises 13 residues. CDR3 sequence: CSVRPNEYNEQFF. The CDR3 DNA reads TGCAGCGTCAGACCAAACGAGTACAATGAGCAGTTCTTC.

This clonotype was observed a handful of times. The rearrangement links TRBV6-2 or TRBV6-3 to TRBJ2-5, with D possibly TRBD2 on 6 matching bases. V was shortened by 8 bases and J by 3 bases, with 13 bases between the two germline ends. This CDR3 has 13 amino acids. CDR1 and CDR2 (germline): MNHEY, SVGEGT. The CDR3 DNA reads TGTGCCAGCTTGCGGGGTTGGAAAGAGACCCAGTACTTC. It is translated as CASLRGWKETQYF.